A selection of T cell receptor beta chains follows, all from one sample in a study of T and B cells in COVID-19 patients. One entry per CDR3 protein results from TCRdb running MiXCR on the multiplex PCR reads. The sample consists of thousands of distinct CDR3 sequences, 26% of them appearing once. The specimen was blood. Every receptor here comes from a human donor with active COVID-19. The conserved cysteine and the conserved F or W are not part of the CDR3 here. The order of the fields is V gene, CDR3 protein.

v_call: TRBV5-1; cdr3_aa: ASSLETGWDVDTQY
v_call: TRBV20-1; cdr3_aa: SASLSGGFGYT
v_call: TRBV7-6; cdr3_aa: ASSSRQGGSTDTQY
v_call: TRBV27; cdr3_aa: ASSWTSGMGGDTQY
v_call: TRBV27; cdr3_aa: ASSLAASTDTQY
v_call: TRBV6-2/TRBV6-3; cdr3_aa: ASSYGTNPDTQY
v_call: TRBV19; cdr3_aa: ASSASPGPGEQY
v_call: TRBV5-1; cdr3_aa: ASSWTGTTYNEQF
v_call: TRBV14; cdr3_aa: ASSQVGEITGELF
v_call: TRBV7-2; cdr3_aa: ASRGGLAEAF
v_call: TRBV27; cdr3_aa: ASSSQGRTEAF
v_call: TRBV27; cdr3_aa: ASSQGTGELF
v_call: TRBV20-1; cdr3_aa: SAVSGGALDEQF
v_call: TRBV14; cdr3_aa: ASAGFAHYEQY
v_call: TRBV29-1; cdr3_aa: SVVDGDYTNYGYT
v_call: TRBV5-1; cdr3_aa: ASSLDSISDEQF
v_call: TRBV6-4; cdr3_aa: ASSEGAGVADTQY
v_call: TRBV12-3/TRBV12-4; cdr3_aa: ASSEPGQGNYEQY
v_call: TRBV19; cdr3_aa: ASSIGRGGAEQY
v_call: TRBV30; cdr3_aa: AWSVLQGLRGEQY
v_call: TRBV19; cdr3_aa: ASSLTPGNQPQH
v_call: TRBV29-1; cdr3_aa: SVDKKDREYEQF
v_call: TRBV18; cdr3_aa: ASSPTAGGRDTQY
v_call: TRBV27; cdr3_aa: ASSSGTGYYEQY
v_call: TRBV7-9; cdr3_aa: ASSSRDRGKSNEKLF
v_call: TRBV6-5; cdr3_aa: ASSRGASGTGELF
v_call: TRBV29-1; cdr3_aa: SVRDSGQPQH
v_call: TRBV6-5; cdr3_aa: ASKGQGAGNTIY
v_call: TRBV6-5; cdr3_aa: ASSYSSQMAYEQY
v_call: TRBV5-3; cdr3_aa: ARSTAHRDYTEAF
v_call: TRBV27; cdr3_aa: ASSPDGNYGYT
v_call: TRBV5-6; cdr3_aa: ASSVDSRVEKLF
v_call: TRBV5-1; cdr3_aa: ASSETSGADTQY
v_call: TRBV20-1; cdr3_aa: SARLHSEQY
v_call: TRBV12-3/TRBV12-4; cdr3_aa: ASTNGGEQY
v_call: TRBV7-3; cdr3_aa: ASSPSGIWEDTQY
v_call: TRBV5-6; cdr3_aa: ASSLNTGIEKLF
v_call: TRBV6-1; cdr3_aa: ASSEGGGRRYEQY
v_call: TRBV6-5; cdr3_aa: ASSLGSSYEQY
v_call: TRBV7-2; cdr3_aa: ASSLVSGVGNEQF
v_call: TRBV7-2; cdr3_aa: ASSFEGLAGVGF
v_call: TRBV6-4; cdr3_aa: ASSDSTTGELF
v_call: TRBV18; cdr3_aa: ASSVGQNYGYT
v_call: TRBV12-3/TRBV12-4; cdr3_aa: ASSLGRSRNNEQF
v_call: TRBV30; cdr3_aa: AWSLGFTYEQY